This T cell receptor (beta chain) is drawn from a study of chemoradiotherapy in HPV16-positive cancers. The study, taken as a whole, reports: Candidate HPV-specific clones and E7-related TCR motifs grew in tumor during treatment.

This clone has a single count. Its specificity is unknown. Between the trimmed V and J ends, which lost 0 bases and 5 bases, there was a span of 12 bases. This CDR3 is 15 amino acids long. Looked up from germline, CDR1 is LNHNV and CDR2 is YYDKDF (reference sequence). Repertoires were generated with immunoSEQ multiplex PCR, while TCRdb's copy carries only in-frame clones and drops some. The sample records just over 15,000 clones, 60% to 85% being singletons. This receptor was obtained from a human donor with HPV-associated anogenital cancer. Specimen collection occurred from a patient who underwent chemoradiotherapy. The chain is built from TRBV15 and TRBJ2-3; D gene uncertain. Here the CDR3 DNA reads TGTGCCACCAGCAGAGATTCCCCCGGGCGAGATACGCAGTATTTT. Protein sequence: CATSRDSPGRDTQYF.